This T cell receptor (beta chain) was recovered during a study of cytomegalovirus exposure and HLA in healthy donors. For the study at large: The same platform used for the approximately 670 first-cohort repertoires was also used for the 120 or so validation repertoires, as a later analysis reported.

Study findings and constraints: The TCR clusters that emerged in the first cohort tended, a later analysis found, to co-occur in the 120 or so validation repertoires. Specific recognition of CMV antigens was confirmed in vitro for a few chains (all CMV-associated). There were approximately 150 TCR beta chains listed as cytomegalovirus-associated.

Measured with immunoSEQ multiplex PCR; TCRdb has only the in-frame clones, and not every one. The sample holds 70,000 to 80,000 clones, approximately 93% seen once. About this clone: Its antigen is undetermined.

The V gene end was trimmed by 0 bases and the J gene end by 12 bases; junction bases not matched to a gene: 7. Germline CDR1 SGHRS, CDR2 YFSETQ. There are 15 residues in the CDR3. The receptor was derived from a young woman in good health and CMV-seropositive. The chain combines TRBV5-1 with TRBJ2-7; TRBD2 agrees at 15 bases. Sequenced sample: PBMCs. The CDR3 coding sequence is TGCGCCAGCAGCTTGGACGGGACTAGCGGGAGGAAGGTGTACTTC. Protein sequence: CASSLDGTSGRKVYF.